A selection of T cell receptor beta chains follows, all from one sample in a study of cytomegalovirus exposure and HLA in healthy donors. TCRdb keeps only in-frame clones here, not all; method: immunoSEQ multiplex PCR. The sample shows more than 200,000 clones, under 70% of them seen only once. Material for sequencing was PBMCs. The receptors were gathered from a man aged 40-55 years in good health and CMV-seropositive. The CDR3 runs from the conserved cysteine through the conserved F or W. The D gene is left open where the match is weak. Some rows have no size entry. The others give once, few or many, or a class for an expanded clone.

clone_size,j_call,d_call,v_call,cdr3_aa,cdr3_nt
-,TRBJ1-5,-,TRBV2,CASSEGRQDTQPQHF,TGTGCCAGCAGTGAAGGTCGACAGGACACCCAGCCCCAGCATTTT
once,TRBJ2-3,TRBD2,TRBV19,CASSIASGTNTDTQYF,TGTGCCAGTAGTATAGCGTCCGGGACTAACACAGATACGCAGTATTTT
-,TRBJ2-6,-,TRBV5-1,CASSSRGTLGSGANVLTF,TGCGCCAGCAGCTCTCGGGGGACTCTGGGCTCTGGGGCCAACGTCCTGACTTTC
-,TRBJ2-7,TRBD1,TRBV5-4,CASSIDRGRLEQYF,TGTGCCAGCAGCATAGACAGGGGAAGGCTCGAGCAGTACTTC
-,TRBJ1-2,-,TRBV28,CASSLRTDIYGYTF,TGTGCCAGCAGTTTGAGGACAGATATCTATGGCTACACCTTC
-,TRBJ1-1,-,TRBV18,CASSQPNTEAFF,TGTGCCAGCTCACAGCCGAACACTGAAGCTTTCTTT
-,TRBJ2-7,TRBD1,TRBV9,CASSVADRVYGYEQYF,TGTGCCAGCAGCGTAGCGGACAGGGTTTACGGGTACGAGCAGTACTTC
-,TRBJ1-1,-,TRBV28,CASTPGGNTGAFF,TGTGCCAGCACCCCGGGAGGGAACACCGGGGCTTTCTTT
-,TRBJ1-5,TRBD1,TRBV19,CASSGGQGGNQPQHF,TGTGCCAGTAGTGGGGGACAGGGAGGCAATCAGCCCCAGCATTTT
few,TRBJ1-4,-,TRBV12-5,CASGLVLEEKLFF,TGTGCTAGTGGTTTGGTACTTGAGGAAAAACTGTTTTTT
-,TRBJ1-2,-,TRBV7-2,CASSLDSAPHYGYTF,TGTGCCAGCAGCTTAGACAGTGCCCCCCACTATGGCTACACCTTC
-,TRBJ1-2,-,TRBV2,CASSEAVTGYGYAF,TGTGCCAGCAGTGAAGCTGTGACAGGCTATGGCTACGCCTTC
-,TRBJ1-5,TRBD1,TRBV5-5,CASSPGTGPWPQHF,TGTGCCAGCAGCCCAGGGACAGGTCCTTGGCCCCAGCATTTT
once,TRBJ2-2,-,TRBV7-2,CASSLEGRNTGELFF,TGTGCCAGCAGCTTAGAGGGGCGGAACACCGGGGAGCTGTTTTTT
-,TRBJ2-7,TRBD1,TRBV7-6,CASSLGTASYEQYF,TGTGCCAGCAGCTTGGGGACAGCCTCCTACGAGCAGTACTTC
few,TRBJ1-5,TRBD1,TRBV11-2,CASSLGGQGNQPQHF,TGTGCCAGCAGCTTAGGGGGACAGGGCAATCAGCCCCAGCATTTT
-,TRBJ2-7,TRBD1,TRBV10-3,CAISEFGTGSYEQYF,TGTGCCATCAGTGAGTTTGGGACAGGCTCCTACGAGCAGTACTTC
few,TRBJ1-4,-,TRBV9,CASSVSATNEKLFF,TGTGCCAGCAGCGTTAGTGCAACTAATGAAAAACTGTTTTTT
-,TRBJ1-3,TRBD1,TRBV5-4,CASSSGQRNTIYF,TGTGCCAGCAGCTCGGGACAGAGGAACACCATATATTTT
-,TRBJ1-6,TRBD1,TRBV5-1,CASSRMGDSNSPLHF,TGCGCCAGCAGCCGGATGGGGGACAGCAATTCACCCCTCCACTTT
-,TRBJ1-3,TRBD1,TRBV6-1,CATQTGGSGNTIYF,TGTGCCACCCAGACAGGGGGCTCTGGAAACACCATATATTTT
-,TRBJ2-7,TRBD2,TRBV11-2,CASSLERGPYEQYF,TGTGCCAGCAGCTTGGAGCGGGGGCCCTACGAGCAGTACTTC
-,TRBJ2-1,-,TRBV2,CASTQGSYNEQFF,TGTGCCAGCACCCAGGGGTCCTACAATGAGCAGTTCTTC
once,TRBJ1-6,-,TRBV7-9,CASSLRLGSLNSPLHF,TGTGCCAGCAGCTTAAGGTTGGGCTCCTTGAATTCACCCCTCCACTTT
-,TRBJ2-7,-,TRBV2,CASSEPLQGSYGNEQYF,TGTGCCAGCAGTGAGCCCTTACAGGGCTCATACGGCAACGAGCAGTACTTC
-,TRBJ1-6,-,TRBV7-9,CASSKLLTDPTPLHF,TGTGCCAGCAGCAAGCTACTTACCGATCCAACACCCCTCCACTTT
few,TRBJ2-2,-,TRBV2,CASRKGQTGELFF,TGTGCCAGCCGAAAGGGGCAGACCGGGGAGCTGTTTTTT
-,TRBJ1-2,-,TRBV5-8,CASSHRANYGYTF,TGTGCCAGCAGCCACAGGGCTAACTATGGCTACACCTTC
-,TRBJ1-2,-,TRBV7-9,CASSLAAGTKNYGYTF,TGTGCCAGCAGCTTGGCAGCCGGGACAAAGAACTATGGCTACACCTTC
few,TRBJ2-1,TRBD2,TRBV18,CASSPLERGDYNEQFF,TGTGCCAGCTCACCACTCGAGCGGGGGGACTACAATGAGCAGTTCTTC
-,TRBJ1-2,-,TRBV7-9,CASSPSDGLFGYTF,TGTGCCAGCAGCCCTTCGGACGGACTTTTTGGCTACACCTTC
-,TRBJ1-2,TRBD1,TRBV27,CASSLGTGGARTF,TGTGCCAGCAGTTTAGGGACAGGGGGCGCAAGGACCTTC
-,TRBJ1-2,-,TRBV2,CASGRGGYGYTF,TGTGCCAGCGGTCGGGGAGGCTATGGCTACACCTTC
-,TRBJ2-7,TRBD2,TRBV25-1,CASSLAGGSYEQYF,TGTGCCAGCAGCCTAGCGGGGGGCTCCTACGAGCAGTACTTC
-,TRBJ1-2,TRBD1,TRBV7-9,CASSFPQTGGPDGYTF,TGTGCCAGCAGCTTCCCACAGACAGGGGGGCCTGATGGCTACACCTTC
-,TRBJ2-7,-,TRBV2,CASRGGRGSYEQYF,TGTGCCAGCAGGGGGGGGCGGGGCTCGTACGAGCAGTACTTC
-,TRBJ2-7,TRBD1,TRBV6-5,CASSPGTGYEQYF,TGTGCCAGCAGTCCCGGGACAGGGTACGAGCAGTACTTC
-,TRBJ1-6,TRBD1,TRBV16,CASSQSGQQNSPLHF,TGTGCCAGCAGCCAATCGGGACAGCAAAATTCACCCCTCCACTTT
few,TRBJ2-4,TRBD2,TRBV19,CASSPRTSGGADIQYF,TGTGCCAGTAGTCCCCGGACTAGCGGGGGGGCGGACATTCAGTACTTC
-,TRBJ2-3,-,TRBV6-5,CASRPDIGGADTQYF,TGTGCCAGCAGACCGGACATTGGGGGCGCAGATACGCAGTATTTT
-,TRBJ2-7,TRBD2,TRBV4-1,CASSQGASGSYEQYF,TGCGCCAGCAGCCAAGGTGCTAGCGGCTCCTACGAGCAGTACTTC
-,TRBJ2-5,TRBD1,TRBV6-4,CASSDPGTEETQYF,TGTGCCAGCAGTGACCCCGGGACAGAAGAGACCCAGTACTTC
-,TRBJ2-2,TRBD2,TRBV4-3,CASSSRLAANTGELFF,TGCGCCAGCAGCTCCCGACTAGCCGCGAACACCGGGGAGCTGTTTTTT
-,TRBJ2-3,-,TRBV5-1,CASSLEGRGSTDTQYF,TGCGCCAGCAGCTTGGAGGGCAGGGGAAGCACAGATACGCAGTATTTT
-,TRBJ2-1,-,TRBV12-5,CASRRRSYNEQFF,TGTGCTAGTAGGCGGAGATCCTACAATGAGCAGTTCTTC
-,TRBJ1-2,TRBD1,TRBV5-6,CASSQPGQVPHTQGYTF,TGTGCCAGCAGCCAGCCGGGACAGGTTCCCCACACCCAGGGCTACACCTTC
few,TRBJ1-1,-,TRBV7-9,CASSLNRNTEAFF,TGTGCCAGCAGCTTGAACAGGAACACTGAAGCTTTCTTT
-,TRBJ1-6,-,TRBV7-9,CASSLLRAQLGSPLHF,TGTGCCAGCAGCTTACTCAGGGCCCAACTTGGGTCACCCCTCCACTTT
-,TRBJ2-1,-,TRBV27,CASSLLNEQFF,TGTGCCAGCAGTTTGCTAAATGAGCAGTTCTTC
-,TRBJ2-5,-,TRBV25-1,CASSLLGGITVQETQYF,TGTGCCAGCAGTCTACTGGGGGGAATAACCGTTCAAGAGACCCAGTACTTC